This T cell receptor beta chain emerged from a study of Ad26.COV2.S vaccination and SARS-CoV-2 variants. Treatment defined: 15 to 20 received Ad26.COV2.S at low or high dose, single or two shots; 5 received placebo; per-sample allocation not given. After the first vaccine or placebo injection, samples were drawn on day 63. The table lists this clone with a count of one. Sequencing was performed with immunoSEQ multiplex PCR; in TCRdb, only in-frame clones are kept and a portion is missing. The sample includes 300,000 to 350,000 clones, roughly 90% of them seen just once. V was trimmed by 3 bases and J by 7 bases, leaving 9 bases between them. The CDR3 consists of 12 residues.

The sequence derives from a person aged 18 to 65 who received the Ad26.COV2.S COVID-19 vaccine or a placebo. Material: peripheral blood, obtained in a trial of Ad26.COV2.S vaccine versus placebo. The chain recombines TRBV12-3 or TRBV12-4 with TRBJ1-1, with D hard to call. In nucleotides, the CDR3 is TGTGCCAGCAGTTTCGGACTGATTGAAGCTTTCTTT. Its translation: CASSFGLIEAFF.